A single sample gave rise to the 24 T cell receptor beta chains below, sequenced in a study of OX40 agonist ivuxolimab in advanced cancers. Some clones are missing from TCRdb's copy, which holds only in-frame ones; the method was immunoSEQ multiplex PCR. This sample yields over 55,000 clones, of which around 84% are seen a single time; approximately 2.6% belongs to the top ten. The input for sequencing was CD4+ or CD8+ T cells sorted from blood, taken in a trial of the OX40 agonist ivuxolimab. Every receptor here comes from an adult with an advanced solid tumor such as melanoma, head and neck, liver or kidney cancer.

V usage is TRBV19 and J usage is TRBJ1-1; no reliable D call. Germline lookup yields CDR1 LNHDA and CDR2 SQIVND (reference sequence). The CDR3 extends over 14 amino acids. V was trimmed by 2 bases and J by 0 bases, leaving 7 bases between them. The CDR3 region is CASSIPRMNTEAFF. The CDR3 nucleotides are TGTGCCAGTAGTATACCGCGCATGAACACTGAAGCTTTCTTT.

The chain links TRBV4-1 to TRBJ2-1, with TRBD2 identical over 10 bases. The CDR3 runs 19 residues. Looked up from germline, CDR1 is MGHRA and CDR2 is YSYEKL. After removal of 3 bases from V and 0 bases from J, the junction contained 11 bases not matched to a gene. CDR3 amino acids: CASSHGASGRRSSYNEQFF. CDR3 bases: TGCGCCAGCAGCCACGGGGCTAGCGGGAGAAGGAGCTCCTACAATGAGCAGTTCTTC.

The chain uses TRBV11-2 and TRBJ2-1, with D tentatively TRBD2 (6 bases). Trimming removed 3 bases from V and 8 bases from J, with 14 bases in between. Per germline, CDR1 SGHAT and CDR2 FQNNGV. The length of the CDR3 is 14 residues. In DNA form, the CDR3 reads TGTGCCAGCAGCTTGGAACCCGGAGGGCATGAGCAGTTCTTC. Protein product: CASSLEPGGHEQFF.

The count of this clone is one. The chain combines TRBV7-2 with TRBJ1-1; D gene unclear. CDR1 is SGHTA and CDR2 is FQGNSA in the germline V gene. V lost 4 bases and J 3 bases, leaving 12 bases between the germline ends. The CDR3 loop spans 14 amino acids. CDR3 bases: TGTGCCAGCAGCTCCCCCATGGGGTACACTGAAGCTTTCTTT. Translating gives CASSSPMGYTEAFF. Drawing the rest from reference TRBV7-2 and TRBJ1-1, the complete variable domain is GAGVSQSPSNKVTEKGKDVELRCDPISGHTALYWYRQSLGQGLEFLIYFQGNSAPDKSGLPSDRFSAERTGGSVSTLTIQRTQQEDSAVYLCASSSPMGYTEAFFGQGTRLTVV.

The chain employs TRBV2 and TRBJ2-1; no firm D call. Germline V lookup: CDR1 SNHLY, CDR2 FYNNEI. V lost 3 bases to trimming and J lost 7 bases, with 7 bases between them. This CDR3 has 12 residues. CDR3 sequence: CASSDLRNEQFF. The DNA of the CDR3 is TGTGCCAGCAGTGATCTCAGGAATGAGCAGTTCTTC. Drawing the rest from reference TRBV2 and TRBJ2-1, the complete variable domain is EPEVTQTPSHQVTQMGQEVILRCVPISNHLYFYWYRQILGQKVEFLVSFYNNEISEKSEIFDDQFSVERPDGSNFTLKIRSTKLEDSAMYFCASSDLRNEQFFGPGTRLTVL.

A few counts support this clone. The rearrangement joins TRBV9 to TRBJ2-5, with 7 nucleotides matching TRBD1. From germline, CDR1 is SGDLS and CDR2 YYNGEE. V was clipped by 4 bases and J by 5 bases; unmatched bases: 8. This CDR3 has 14 residues. CDR3 coding DNA: TGTGCCAGCAGCCCCCGACAGGGCTGGGAGACCCAGTACTTC. Encoded protein: CASSPRQGWETQYF.

The J gene is TRBJ1-2, the V gene TRBV6-1, with a tentative D call TRBD1 (6 bases). This CDR3 is 14 amino acids long. The V end lost 5 bases, the J end lost 2 bases, and 12 bases lay between the germline ends. Per germline, CDR1 MNHNS and CDR2 SASEGT. CDR3 loop: CASSPEGVNYGYTF. The CDR3, as DNA: TGTGCCAGCAGTCCTGAGGGGGTGAACTATGGCTACACCTTC.

This clone was seen only once. J is TRBJ1-5 and V is TRBV30; D is possibly TRBD1 (5 bases). This CDR3 is 16 amino acids long. Deletions cut 1 base from V and 0 bases from J, with 13 bases between. CDR1 and CDR2 from the germline V gene are GTSNPN and SVGIG (reference sequence). The CDR3 DNA sequence: TGTGCCTGGAGTGGGGGGGGGATAGGTAGCAATCAGCCCCAGCATTTT. Encoded protein: CAWSGGGIGSNQPQHF.

The sample holds a few counts of this clone. V usage is TRBV9 and J usage is TRBJ1-1, with a tentative D call TRBD1 (6 bases). CDR3 length: 14 amino acids. Trimming took off 0 bases at V and 5 bases at J, with 11 bases between the two ends. In germline, CDR1 is SGDLS, CDR2 YYNGEE. The CDR3 region has the DNA TGTGCCAGCAGCGTAGCAGGGGCTGGGACTGAAGCTTTCTTT. The encoded protein is CASSVAGAGTEAFF.

This clone turned up a few times. The V gene is TRBV28, the J gene TRBJ1-5; D is uncertain. Germline-derived CDR1 and CDR2 are MDHEN and SYDVKM. V lost 8 bases and J lost 0, with 17 bases in between. This CDR3 contains 16 residues. As DNA, the CDR3 is TGTGCCAGCCGCTACCGGAGATTATATAGCAATCAGCCCCAGCATTTT. Its protein product is CASRYRRLYSNQPQHF.

This clone occurred a few times. This chain joins TRBV30 and TRBJ2-7; D possibly corresponds to TRBD1 (6 bases). CDR1 is GTSNPN and CDR2 is SVGIG in the germline V gene (reference sequence). Trimming left V 2 bases short and J 4 bases short, with 9 bases between. The CDR3 is made up of 12 amino acids. CDR3 coding DNA: TGTGCCTGGAGTCCGGGGACATACGAGCAGTACTTC. Amino acid sequence: CAWSPGTYEQYF. The complete variable domain, with remaining parts taken from reference TRBV30 and TRBJ2-7, reads SQTIHQWPATLVQPVGSPLSLECTVEGTSNPNLYWYRQAAGRGLQLLFYSVGIGQISSEVPQNLSASRPQDRQFILSSKKLLLSDSGFYLCAWSPGTYEQYFGPGTRLTVT.

V usage is TRBV5-4 and J usage is TRBJ1-2, with D perhaps matching TRBD1 (5 bases). Germline V gene sequence: CDR1 SGHNT, CDR2 YYREEE (reference sequence). The CDR3 length is 13 residues. V was trimmed by 6 bases and J by 1 base, leaving 10 bases between them. In nucleotides, the CDR3 is TGTGCCAGCAACCTCGGGGGTAACTATGGCTACACCTTC. Translation: CASNLGGNYGYTF.

The V call is TRBV5-1, the J call TRBJ1-2; the match to TRBD1 covers 9 bases. With V trimmed by 0 bases and J by 6 bases, 12 bases remained unmatched. Germline loops: CDR1 SGHRS, CDR2 YFSETQ. This CDR3 has 17 residues. CDR3 region: CASSLGLQVGTGNGYTF. The CDR3 nucleotides read TGCGCCAGCAGCTTGGGGTTACAAGTTGGGACAGGGAATGGCTACACCTTC.

V and J are TRBV25-1 and TRBJ2-5; unclear D gene. There are 14 residues in the CDR3. Trimming took off 0 bases at V and 5 bases at J, with 10 bases between the two ends. Germline V lookup: CDR1 MGHDK, CDR2 SYGVNS. CDR3 sequence (DNA): TGTGCCAGCAGTGAATATCGGGCTCGGGAGACCCAGTACTTC. This translates into CASSEYRARETQYF.

The chain has TRBV7-2 and TRBJ1-2; D is uncertain. The CDR3 totals 14 residues. The germline CDR1 and CDR2 sequences are SGHTA and FQGNSA. V lost 1 base, J lost 4 bases, and 10 bases lay in between. The CDR3 DNA reads TGTGCCAGCAGCTTAGATGGCAGGAGCTATGGCTACACCTTC. The encoded protein is CASSLDGRSYGYTF. The full variable domain, its missing parts supplied by reference TRBV7-2 and TRBJ1-2, is GAGVSQSPSNKVTEKGKDVELRCDPISGHTALYWYRQSLGQGLEFLIYFQGNSAPDKSGLPSDRFSAERTGGSVSTLTIQRTQQEDSAVYLCASSLDGRSYGYTFGSGTRLTVV.

This chain links TRBV7-2 with TRBJ1-4, with TRBD1 identical over 7 bases. V lost 5 bases and J lost 5; bases outside the gene matches: 5. The CDR3 has 14 residues. Germline V lookup: CDR1 SGHTA, CDR2 FQGNSA. The CDR3 loop is CASSLGQRNEKLFF. In nucleotides, the CDR3 is TGTGCCAGCAGCCTGGGACAGAGGAATGAAAAACTGTTTTTT.

The chain uses TRBV4-2 and TRBJ2-1; TRBD2 matches 7 bases. Germline CDR1 is LGHNA and CDR2 is YNFKEQ. The CDR3 extends over 14 amino acids. With 4 bases clipped from V and 7 bases from J, the junction kept 7 bases outside the gene matches. CDR3 nucleotides: TGTGCCAGCAGCCCTAGCGGACAAGTAAATGAGCAGTTCTTC. The encoded protein is CASSPSGQVNEQFF.

This sequence joins TRBV25-1 and TRBJ1-6, with unresolved D. The CDR3 extends over 17 amino acids. Trimming removed 2 bases at V and 4 bases at J, with 15 bases between. Germline V CDR1 and CDR2: MGHDK, SYGVNS. CDR3 nucleotides: TGTGCCAGCAGTGAAACGCTAGGGAGGAGTTATAATTCACCCCTCCACTTT. It yields the protein CASSETLGRSYNSPLHF. Based on the CDR3 plus reference TRBV25-1 and TRBJ1-6, the full variable domain is EADIYQTPRYLVIGTGKKITLECSQTMGHDKMYWYQQDPGMELHLIHYSYGVNSTEKGDLSSESTVSRIRTEHFPLTLESARPSHTSQYLCASSETLGRSYNSPLHFGNGTRLTVT.

V and J are TRBV5-1 and TRBJ2-7; D may be TRBD2 (5 bases). CDR1 SGHRS and CDR2 YFSETQ come from the germline V gene. V lost 4 bases and J 1 base, leaving 15 bases between the germline ends. The CDR3 loop spans 15 amino acids. CDR3 residues: CASSRGSETSYEQYF. CDR3 nucleotides: TGCGCCAGCAGCCGAGGGTCCGAGACTTCCTACGAGCAGTACTTC.

This clone was seen once. The genes are TRBV27 and TRBJ2-3; TRBD1 is a possible D gene (6 bases). The germline V gene encodes CDR1 MNHEY and CDR2 SMNVEV (reference sequence). This CDR3 spans 19 amino acids. V lost 5 bases and J lost 1, with 25 bases in between. The CDR3 region is CASSLQRTAATSGTDTQYF. The CDR3 nucleotides read TGTGCCAGCAGTCTACAAAGGACAGCAGCGACCTCTGGCACAGATACGCAGTATTTT.

This clone appeared once. V and J are TRBV11-3 and TRBJ2-3, with 11 bases identical to TRBD2. The CDR3 totals 16 residues. Per the germline V gene, CDR1 is SGHNT and CDR2 is YENEEA. Unmatched junction bases numbered 4, after V lost 1 base and J lost 4 bases. Here the CDR3 reads CASSLGLAGKSDTQYF. The CDR3 bases are TGTGCCAGCAGCTTAGGACTAGCGGGGAAGTCAGATACGCAGTATTTT.

The rearrangement uses TRBV5-8 and TRBJ2-7, with 9 bases lining up with TRBD1. Germline CDR1 and CDR2: SGHTS and YDEGEE. J gave up 9 bases and V 4 bases, and 14 bases lay outside the gene matches. This CDR3 spans 15 amino acids. The CDR3 DNA sequence: TGTGCCAGCAGCCCTTTAGGAGGACAGGGGTTGTCGCAGTACTTC. It codes for CASSPLGGQGLSQYF.

This clone occurred a few times. This chain connects TRBV2 to TRBJ2-1, with D hard to call. Trimming cost V 4 bases and J 5 bases, with 6 bases left between them. This CDR3 has 12 residues. Per germline, CDR1 SNHLY and CDR2 FYNNEI. The CDR3 here is CASSVANNEQFF. In nucleotides, the CDR3 is TGTGCCAGCAGTGTAGCTAACAATGAGCAGTTCTTC.

This chain links TRBV9 with TRBJ1-5, with a weak D call TRBD1 (5 bases). The CDR3 runs 13 residues. Germline-derived CDR1 and CDR2 are SGDLS and YYNGEE. V was cut by 0 bases and J by 6 bases, with 7 bases left in between. CDR3 sequence reads: CASSVGGVQPQHF. In DNA, the CDR3 is TGTGCCAGCAGCGTAGGGGGGGTTCAGCCCCAGCATTTT.